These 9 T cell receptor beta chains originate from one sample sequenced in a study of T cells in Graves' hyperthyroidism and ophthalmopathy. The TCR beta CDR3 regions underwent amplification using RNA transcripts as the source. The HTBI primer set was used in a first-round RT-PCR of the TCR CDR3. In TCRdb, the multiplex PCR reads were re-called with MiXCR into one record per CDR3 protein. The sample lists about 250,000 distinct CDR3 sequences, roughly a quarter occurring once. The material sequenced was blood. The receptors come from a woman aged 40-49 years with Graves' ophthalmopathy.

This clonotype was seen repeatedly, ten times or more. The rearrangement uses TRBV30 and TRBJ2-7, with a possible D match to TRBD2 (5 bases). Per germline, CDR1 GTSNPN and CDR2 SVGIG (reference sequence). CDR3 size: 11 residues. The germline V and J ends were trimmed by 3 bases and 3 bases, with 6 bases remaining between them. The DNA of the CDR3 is TGTGCCTGGAGCCGGGGCTACGAGCAGTACTTC. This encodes CAWSRGYEQYF.

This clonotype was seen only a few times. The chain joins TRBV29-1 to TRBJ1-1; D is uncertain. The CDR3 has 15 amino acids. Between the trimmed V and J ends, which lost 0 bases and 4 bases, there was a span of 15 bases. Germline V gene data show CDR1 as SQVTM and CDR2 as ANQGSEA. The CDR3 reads CSVEDVVGSTTEAFF. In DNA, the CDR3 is TGCAGCGTTGAAGATGTTGTCGGCAGTACCACTGAAGCTTTCTTT.

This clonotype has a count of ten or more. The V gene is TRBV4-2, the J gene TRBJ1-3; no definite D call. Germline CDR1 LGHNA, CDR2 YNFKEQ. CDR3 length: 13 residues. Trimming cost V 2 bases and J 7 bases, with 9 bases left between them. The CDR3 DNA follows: TGTGCCAGCAGCCAACAACGAGGGAACACCATATATTTT. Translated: CASSQQRGNTIYF.

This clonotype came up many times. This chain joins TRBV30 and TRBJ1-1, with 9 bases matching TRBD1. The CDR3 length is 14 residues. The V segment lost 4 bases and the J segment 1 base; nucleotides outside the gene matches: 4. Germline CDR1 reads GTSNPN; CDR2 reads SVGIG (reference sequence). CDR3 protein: CAWTWGQGNTEAFF. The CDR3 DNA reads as TGTGCCTGGACATGGGGACAGGGGAACACTGAAGCTTTCTTT.

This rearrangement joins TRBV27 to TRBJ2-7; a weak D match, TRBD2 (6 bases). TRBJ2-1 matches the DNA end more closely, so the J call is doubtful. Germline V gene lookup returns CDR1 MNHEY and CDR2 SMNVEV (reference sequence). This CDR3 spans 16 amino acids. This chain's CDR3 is CASSSASELAFYEQFF. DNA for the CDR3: TGTGCCAGCAGTTCAGCATCGGAACTAGCCTTCTACGAGCAGTTCTTC.

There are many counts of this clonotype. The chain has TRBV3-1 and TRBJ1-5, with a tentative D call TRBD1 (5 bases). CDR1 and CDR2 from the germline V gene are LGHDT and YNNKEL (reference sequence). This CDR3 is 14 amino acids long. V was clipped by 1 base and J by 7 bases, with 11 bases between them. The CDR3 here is CASSQGFSGQPQHF. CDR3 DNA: TGTGCCAGCAGCCAAGGCTTCTCAGGGCAGCCCCAGCATTTT. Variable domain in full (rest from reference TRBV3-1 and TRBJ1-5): DTAVSQTPKYLVTQMGNDKSIKCEQNLGHDTMYWYKQDSKKFLKIMFSYNNKELIINETVPNRFSPKSPDKAHLNLHINSLELGDSAVYFCASSQGFSGQPQHFGDGTRLSIL.

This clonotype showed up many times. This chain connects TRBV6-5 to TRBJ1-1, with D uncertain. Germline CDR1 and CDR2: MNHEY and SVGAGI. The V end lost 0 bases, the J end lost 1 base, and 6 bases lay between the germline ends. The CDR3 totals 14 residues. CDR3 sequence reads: CASSYSSTNTEAFF. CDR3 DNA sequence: TGTGCCAGCAGTTACTCTTCTACGAACACTGAAGCTTTCTTT.

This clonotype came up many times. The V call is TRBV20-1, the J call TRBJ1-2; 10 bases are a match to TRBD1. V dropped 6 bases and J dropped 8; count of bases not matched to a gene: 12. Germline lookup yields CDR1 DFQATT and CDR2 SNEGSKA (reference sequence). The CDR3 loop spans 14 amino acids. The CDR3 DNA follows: TGCAGTGCAGTCGGCGGGACAGGGGTGTCCGGCTACACCTTC. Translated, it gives CSAVGGTGVSGYTF.

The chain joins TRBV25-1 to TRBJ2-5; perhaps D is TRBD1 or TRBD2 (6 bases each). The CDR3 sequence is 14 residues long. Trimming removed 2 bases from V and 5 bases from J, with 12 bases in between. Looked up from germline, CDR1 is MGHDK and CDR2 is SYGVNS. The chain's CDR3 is CASSEGTQGETQYF. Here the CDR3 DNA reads TGTGCCAGCAGTGAAGGGACTCAGGGGGAGACCCAGTACTTC.